This T cell receptor beta chain comes out of a study of blood T cell repertoires in COVID-19. Some clones are missing from TCRdb's copy, which holds only in-frame ones; the method was immunoSEQ multiplex PCR. Seen here are around 130,000 clones, roughly four fifths observed once, and the top ten hold 7.9%. This CDR3 is built from 14 residues. The germline CDR1 and CDR2 sequences are SEHNR and FQNEAQ (reference sequence). V lost 1 base and J 2 bases, leaving 9 bases between the germline ends. The chain links TRBV7-9 to TRBJ2-7; weak D call: TRBD2 (6 bases). The sequence derives from a human donor in a cohort sampled during active COVID-19. Sequencing input: peripheral blood. CDR3 DNA sequence: TGTGCCAGCAGCTTAGGGACTAACGCCTACGAGCAGTACTTC. It encodes CASSLGTNAYEQYF.